What follows describes a single T cell receptor (beta chain). Its antigen is as yet unknown. These data come from a study of shared clonotypes between healthy human individuals. General study findings and limits: Only blood was sampled, and tissue TCR repertoires likely differ from blood ones. Deeper or shallower sequencing was expected to change how clonotypes are shared among donors.

The naive CD8 fraction comprised CD45RO-negative cells positively selected for CCR7 and excluded terminally differentiated effector memory CD45RA+ cells. CDR1 SGHNT and CDR2 YYREEE come from the germline V gene (reference sequence). Trimming left V 4 bases short and J 3 bases short, with 20 bases between. This CDR3 is built from 16 residues. Measured with immunoSEQ multiplex PCR; TCRdb has only the in-frame clones, and not every one. The sample records approximately 650,000 clones, 95% to 96% being singletons. Sequenced input: naive CD8+ T cells sorted from blood. The sequence derives from a woman aged 30 to 39 in good health. The rearrangement links TRBV5-4 to TRBJ2-7; tentatively, D is TRBD1 (6 bases). CDR3 loop: CASSESQGFNGYEQYF. For the CDR3, the DNA is TGTGCCAGCAGCGAGTCCCAGGGGTTTAACGGCTACGAGCAGTACTTC.